This T cell receptor beta chain emerged from a study of T cells after yellow fever vaccination. Study-level background: SMART-Seq v4 Ultra Low Input prepared the low-cell-number fractions.

Germline values: CDR1 SGHRS, CDR2 YFSETQ. With 6 bases removed from V and 5 bases from J, the gap between germline ends came to 15 bases. This CDR3 contains 13 residues. From the 5' RACE reads, TCRdb called clonotypes with MiXCR, one entry per CDR3 protein. In the table there are some 560,000 distinct CDR3 sequences, 15% to 20% of which are singletons. The rearrangement joins TRBV5-1 to TRBJ2-7; a weak D match, TRBD2 (5 bases). The clonotype comes from a man aged 30-40 years who received the YFV17D yellow fever vaccine. The starting material was PBMCs, obtained 15 days after the yellow fever booster vaccination. Here the CDR3 DNA reads TGCGCCAGCAAGCGCGACGGGGATGACGAGCAGTACTTC. Translated: CASKRDGDDEQYF.